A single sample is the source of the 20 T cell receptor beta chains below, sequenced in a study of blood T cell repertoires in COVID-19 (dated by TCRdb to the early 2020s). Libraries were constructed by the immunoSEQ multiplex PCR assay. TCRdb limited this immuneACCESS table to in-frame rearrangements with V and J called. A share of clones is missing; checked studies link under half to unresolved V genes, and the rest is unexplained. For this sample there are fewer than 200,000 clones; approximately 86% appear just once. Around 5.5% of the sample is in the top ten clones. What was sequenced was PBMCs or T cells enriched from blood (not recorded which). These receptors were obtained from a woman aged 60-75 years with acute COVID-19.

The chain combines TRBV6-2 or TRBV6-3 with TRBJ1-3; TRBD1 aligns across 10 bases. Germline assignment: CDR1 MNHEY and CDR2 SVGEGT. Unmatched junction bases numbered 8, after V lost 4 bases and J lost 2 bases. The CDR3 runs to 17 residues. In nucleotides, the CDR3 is TGTGCCAGCAGTTCCGCGACAGGGGGCCTAGCTGGAAACACCATATATTTT. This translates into CASSSATGGLAGNTIYF.

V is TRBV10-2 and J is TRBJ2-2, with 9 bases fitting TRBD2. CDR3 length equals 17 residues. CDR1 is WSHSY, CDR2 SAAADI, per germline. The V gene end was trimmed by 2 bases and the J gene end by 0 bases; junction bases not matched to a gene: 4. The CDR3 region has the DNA TGCGCCAGCAGTGAGACTTTAGCGGGAGCGAACACCGGGGAGCTGTTTTTT. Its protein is CASSETLAGANTGELFF.

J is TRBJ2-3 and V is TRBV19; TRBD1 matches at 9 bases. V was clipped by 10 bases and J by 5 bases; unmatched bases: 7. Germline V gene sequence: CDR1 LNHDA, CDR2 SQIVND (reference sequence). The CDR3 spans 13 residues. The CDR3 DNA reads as TGTGCCATGGGAGACAGGGGGGGAGATACGCAGTATTTT. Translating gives CAMGDRGGDTQYF.

Here the CDR3 DNA reads TGTGCCAGCAGCTTGGGAACTAACAATGAGCAGTTCTTC. Protein sequence: CASSLGTNNEQFF. The V call is TRBV5-6, the J call TRBJ2-1; D remains unclear. V lost 0 bases, J lost 5 bases, and 6 bases lay in between. Germline CDR1 and CDR2: SGHDT and YYEEEE. CDR3 length equals 13 residues.

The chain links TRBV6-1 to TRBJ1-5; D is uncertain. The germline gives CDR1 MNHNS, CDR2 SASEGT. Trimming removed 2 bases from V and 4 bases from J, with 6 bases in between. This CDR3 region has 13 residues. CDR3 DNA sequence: TGTGCCAGCAGTGAAATGAGAAATCAGCCCCAGCATTTT. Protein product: CASSEMRNQPQHF.

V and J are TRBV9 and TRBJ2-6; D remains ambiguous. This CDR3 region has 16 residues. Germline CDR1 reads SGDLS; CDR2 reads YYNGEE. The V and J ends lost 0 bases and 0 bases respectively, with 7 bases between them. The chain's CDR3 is CASSVDNPSGANVLTF. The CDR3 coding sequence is TGTGCCAGCAGCGTAGATAATCCCTCTGGGGCCAACGTCCTGACTTTC.

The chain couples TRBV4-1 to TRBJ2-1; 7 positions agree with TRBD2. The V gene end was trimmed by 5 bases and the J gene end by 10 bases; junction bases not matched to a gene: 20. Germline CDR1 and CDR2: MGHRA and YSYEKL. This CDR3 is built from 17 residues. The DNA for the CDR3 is TGCGCCAGCAGCTCGGAGGTTGGCTACCGGGAGGAACCCGAGCAGTTCTTC. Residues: CASSSEVGYREEPEQFF.

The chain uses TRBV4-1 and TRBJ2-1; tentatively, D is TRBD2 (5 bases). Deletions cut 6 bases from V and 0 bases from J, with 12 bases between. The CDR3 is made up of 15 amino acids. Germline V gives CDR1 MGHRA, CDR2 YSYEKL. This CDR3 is CASRPLGSSYNEQFF. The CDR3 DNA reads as TGCGCCAGCAGACCTCTAGGGAGCTCCTACAATGAGCAGTTCTTC.

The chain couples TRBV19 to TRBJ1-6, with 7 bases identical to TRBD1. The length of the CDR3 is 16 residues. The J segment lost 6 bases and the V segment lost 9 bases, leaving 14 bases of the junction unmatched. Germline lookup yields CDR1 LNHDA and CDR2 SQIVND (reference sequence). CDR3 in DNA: TGTGCCAGAAACCGAATCGGACAGGCTACTAATTCACCCCTCCACTTT. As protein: CARNRIGQATNSPLHF.

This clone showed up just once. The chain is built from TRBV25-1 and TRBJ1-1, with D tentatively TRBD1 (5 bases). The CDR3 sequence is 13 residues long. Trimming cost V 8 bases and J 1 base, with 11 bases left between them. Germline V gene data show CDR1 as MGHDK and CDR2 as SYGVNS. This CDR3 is CASGWGRNTEAFF. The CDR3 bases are TGTGCCAGCGGCTGGGGCAGGAACACTGAAGCTTTCTTT.

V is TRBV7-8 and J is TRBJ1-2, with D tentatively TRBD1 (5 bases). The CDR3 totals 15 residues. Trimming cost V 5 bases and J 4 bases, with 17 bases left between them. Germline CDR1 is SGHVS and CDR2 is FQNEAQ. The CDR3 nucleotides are TGTGCCAGCAGCCTCATTTGGGGCAGTCCCTATGGCTACACCTTC. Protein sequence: CASSLIWGSPYGYTF.

This CDR3 reads CASSTAGASGYNEQFF. For the CDR3, the DNA is TGTGCCAGCAGCACCGCCGGGGCTAGCGGATACAATGAGCAGTTCTTC. The chain recombines TRBV6-2 or TRBV6-3 with TRBJ2-1, with 7 bases identical to TRBD2. This CDR3 contains 16 residues. The germline gives CDR1 MNHEY, CDR2 SVGEGT. The V segment lost 6 bases and the J segment 4 bases; nucleotides outside the gene matches: 12.

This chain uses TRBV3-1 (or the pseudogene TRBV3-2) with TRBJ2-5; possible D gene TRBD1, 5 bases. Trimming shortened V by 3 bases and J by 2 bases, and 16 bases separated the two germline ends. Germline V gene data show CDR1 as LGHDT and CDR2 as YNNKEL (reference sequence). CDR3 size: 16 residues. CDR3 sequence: CASSHSGMPPQETQYF. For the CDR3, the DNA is TGTGCCAGCAGCCATTCAGGGATGCCCCCGCAAGAGACCCAGTACTTC.

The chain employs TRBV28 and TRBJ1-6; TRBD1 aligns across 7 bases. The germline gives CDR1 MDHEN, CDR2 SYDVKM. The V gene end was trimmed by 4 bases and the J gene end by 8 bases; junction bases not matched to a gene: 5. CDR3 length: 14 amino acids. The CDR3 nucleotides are TGTGCCAGCAGTTCGCCAGGGGGTGATTCACCCCTCCACTTT. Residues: CASSSPGGDSPLHF.

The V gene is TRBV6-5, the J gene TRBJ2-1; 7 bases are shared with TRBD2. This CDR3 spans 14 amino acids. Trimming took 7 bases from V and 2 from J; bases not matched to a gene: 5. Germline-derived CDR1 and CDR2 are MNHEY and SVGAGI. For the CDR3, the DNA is TGTGCCAGCAACCCCGGGACTACCTACAATGAGCAGTTCTTC. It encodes CASNPGTTYNEQFF.

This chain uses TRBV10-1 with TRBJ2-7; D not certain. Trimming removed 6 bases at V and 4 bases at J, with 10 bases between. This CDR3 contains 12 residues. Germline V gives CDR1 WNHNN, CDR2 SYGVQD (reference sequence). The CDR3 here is CASRGDFYEQYV. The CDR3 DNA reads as TGCGCCAGCAGGGGTGACTTTTACGAGCAGTACGTC.

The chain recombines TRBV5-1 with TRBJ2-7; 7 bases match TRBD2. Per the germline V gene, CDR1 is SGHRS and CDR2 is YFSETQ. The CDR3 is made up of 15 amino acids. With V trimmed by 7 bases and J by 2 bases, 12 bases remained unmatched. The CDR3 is CASSDGAGVPYEQYF. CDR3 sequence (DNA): TGCGCCAGCTCAGATGGGGCGGGGGTCCCCTACGAGCAGTACTTC.

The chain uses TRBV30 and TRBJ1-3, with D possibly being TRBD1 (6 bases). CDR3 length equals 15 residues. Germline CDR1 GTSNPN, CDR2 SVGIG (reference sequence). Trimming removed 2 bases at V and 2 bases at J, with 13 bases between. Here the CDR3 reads CAWSTTGSTGNTIYF. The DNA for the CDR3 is TGTGCCTGGAGTACTACAGGGTCGACTGGAAACACCATATATTTT.

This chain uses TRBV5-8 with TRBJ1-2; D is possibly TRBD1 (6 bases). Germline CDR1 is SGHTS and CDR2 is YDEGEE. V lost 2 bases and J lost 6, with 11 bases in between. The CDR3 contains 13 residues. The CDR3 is CASSLGGRDGYTF. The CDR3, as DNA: TGTGCCAGCAGCTTAGGGGGTCGGGATGGCTACACCTTC.

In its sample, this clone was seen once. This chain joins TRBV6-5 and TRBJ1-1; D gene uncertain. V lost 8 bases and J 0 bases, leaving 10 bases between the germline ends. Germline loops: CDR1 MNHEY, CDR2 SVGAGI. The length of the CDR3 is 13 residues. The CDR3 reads CASREGLNTEAFF. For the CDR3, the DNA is TGTGCCAGCCGCGAGGGCCTGAACACTGAAGCTTTCTTT.